This T cell receptor beta chain was sequenced for a study of blood T cell repertoires in COVID-19. In the study overall: Whether acute or convalescent, the COVID-19 samples came from the United States, Italy and Spain.

V lost 5 bases and J 1 base, leaving 10 bases between the germline ends. The V gene's germline CDR1 is KGHDR and CDR2 SFDVKD. This CDR3 contains 14 residues. The repertoire was sequenced with immunoSEQ multiplex PCR; TCRdb's copy has only in-frame clones and lacks some. This sample has under 250,000 clones, with 82% found just once. The receptor comes from a woman of 80 years or more with acute or convalescent COVID-19. The sequenced sample consisted of peripheral blood. The rearrangement links TRBV24-1 to TRBJ1-1; D is possibly TRBD1 (5 bases). The CDR3 DNA sequence: TGTGCCACCAGTGGGACAAATCAGAACACTGAAGCTTTCTTT. Encoded protein: CATSGTNQNTEAFF.